The present T cell receptor beta chain was sequenced within a study of Graves' ophthalmopathy and Graves' hyperthyroidism (dated by TCRdb to about 2018). The study in broad terms: Peripheral blood was collected at initial diagnosis, prior to any treatment. To tell Graves' ophthalmopathy apart from Graves' hyperthyroidism, and to predict which patients would progress to ophthalmopathy, the study relied on TCR beta repertoire signatures. In total, 135 blood samples were TCR-sequenced: around 42 ophthalmopathy, 80 or so hyperthyroidism and 17 hyperthyroidism-to-ophthalmopathy patients. A discovery set of about 99 patients (43 ophthalmopathy, about 58 stable hyperthyroidism) was enrolled to explore V-J signatures distinguishing ophthalmopathy from hyperthyroidism. An independent validation cohort comprised roughly 20 hyperthyroidism patients and about 16 patients who later progressed from hyperthyroidism to ophthalmopathy. In about six hyperthyroidism patients, T-cell repertoires of thyroid tissue and blood were compared. Following sampling, methimazole starting at 30 mg daily was administered to hyperthyroidism patients, and high-dose intravenous methylprednisolone was administered to ophthalmopathy patients.

Per the germline V gene, KGHDR is the CDR1 and SFDVKD is the CDR2. V trim: 4 bases; J trim: 3 bases; unmatched bases: 8. The CDR3 starts with the cysteine, ends with the phenylalanine, and has 18 residues. The only DNA kept is the CDR3, 54 bases in frame from the first base. The ophthalmopathy patients had moderately to severely active disease, with a Clinical Activity Score of 3 or higher, a NOSPECS grade of 4 or higher, and a disease duration of less than 3 months. Patients with other autoimmune diseases, uncontrolled infections, pregnancy or lactation were excluded from the study. Diagnosis relied on clinical symptoms, serum thyroxine, TRAb, thyroid ultrasound and orbital computed tomography. PBMCs were isolated from about 9 ml of fresh peripheral blood by Ficoll-Paque density gradient centrifugation. Trizol reagent was used to extract the total RNA, and its quality was then checked on an Agilent 2100 Bioanalyzer.

General findings and caveats noted by the study authors: Most expanded thyroid clonotypes with frequency above 0.001 were also detected in blood, suggesting blood repertoires may reflect the thyroid immune response. In cross-validation, the 13-signature model distinguished ophthalmopathy from stable hyperthyroidism with more than 85% sensitivity and about 81% specificity, while in the test set the corresponding values were about 80% and 75%. No statistical method was used to predetermine the sample size, and group allocation was not hidden from the investigators. In validation, the model predicted ophthalmopathy progression with about 71% sensitivity and around 72% specificity; approximately 12 predicted patients were CT-confirmed with GO in a median of approximately 6.5 months.

TCR beta CDR3 regions were amplified from RNA transcripts for repertoire sequencing. The first round was an RT-PCR using HTBI primers with the Qiagen OneStep RT-PCR kit, and this first round was followed by a second-round multiplex PCR, then size selection and purification. Sequencing of the libraries was carried out on an Illumina HiSeq2000 in paired-end mode with 100 bp reads. As for how the authors treated the data: Reads were processed with SOAPnuke, discarding reads with adapters, uncalled bases, mean Phred below 15, or no exact constant-primer or identifier match. High-quality paired reads were merged with COPE v1.2.5. Each unique nucleotide sequence was defined as a clonotype, and clonotypes were aligned to IMGT TRB V, D and J references with MiTCR v1.1. The analysis was limited to V-J combinations with a frequency above 0.0001, which together covered approximately 99% of the repertoires. For each V-J combination, a TCR clonal expansion and chaos score was defined as the ratio of F50 clonal expansion to chaos observed in the TCRdist matrix. Features were reduced by Welch's t-statistics and random forest to approximately 13 V-J combinations, which fed a naive Bayes classifier. Thyroid-blood repertoire similarity was quantified with the Morisita-Horn index. The public reads were reprocessed in TCRdb via fastp at Q25 and MiXCR, keeping in-frame beta chains. For every CDR3 protein sequence, its rows merge into one entry that carries the most common genes and DNA. What appears here as the V and J calls and clone size reflects TCRdb's work, not the paper's. The sample table lists some 250,000 distinct CDR3 sequences, around 45% of them with a count of one. About 45% of the sample is in the top ten clones.

Worth noting for this clonotype: No cognate antigen has been identified for it. No much larger clone is present one base from it, and per-base qualities are unavailable.

The chain joins TRBV24-1 to TRBJ2-2; TRBD2 matches 12 bases in the middle. Sequenced sample: peripheral blood. The sequence came from an adult man with Graves' ophthalmopathy. At the DNA level, the sequence is TGTGCCACCAGTGACCCCGGGACTAGCGGGCATTACACCGGGGAGCTGTTTTTT. Its coded protein is CATSDPGTSGHYTGELFF.